This TCR beta chain was obtained from a study of lymphopenia after photon versus proton radiotherapy. Whole-study findings and limits: In patients who died, overall survival fell as post-nadir TCR diversity dropped more.

There are 17 residues in the CDR3. Trimming shortened V by 1 base and J by 1 base, and 17 bases separated the two germline ends. CDR1 and CDR2 from the germline V gene are SGHRS and YFSETQ. On this clone: Its specificity is not known.

TCRdb's table, derived via immunoSEQ multiplex PCR, lists solely in-frame clones and lacks some. The repertoire holds tens of thousands of clones, with approximately 92% as singletons. The chain combines TRBV5-1 with TRBJ1-1; perhaps TRBD1 as D (6 bases). The starting material was peripheral blood, obtained from a patient treated with photon-based radiotherapy. This receptor was taken from a woman in her 40s with cholangiocarcinoma. The CDR3 here is CASSLPQLLQGNTEAFF. The CDR3 DNA reads TGCGCCAGCAGCTTGCCGCAACTACTACAGGGGAACACTGAAGCTTTCTTT.